This T cell receptor (beta chain) was profiled in a study of cytomegalovirus exposure and HLA in healthy donors. The study's findings and limits: Later analysis suggested most CMV-associated TCR beta chains were HLA-restricted.

A note on this clone: Its matching antigen is unknown.

The CDR3 length is 14 residues. The V end was cut by 5 bases, the J end by 4 bases, with 14 bases between. Germline CDR1 LNHDA, CDR2 SQIVND (reference sequence). With 60 Vbeta and 13 Jbeta primers, the PCR was carried out. Profiling relied on immunoSEQ multiplex PCR, and the TCRdb table lists in-frame clones only, not all of them. The top ten clones hold 20% to 25% of a sample with 75,000 to 95,000 clones, about two thirds of them seen once. At collection, donors were nominally healthy, but unrecorded immune exposures were probable. This sequence originates from a woman between 50 and 59 years old in good health and CMV-seropositive. The rearrangement uses TRBV19 and TRBJ1-1, with D unclear. Sequencing used PBMCs. The CDR3 bases are TGTGCCAGTAGTCCCTCCGGGTTGTTCACTGAAGCTTTCTTT. It encodes CASSPSGLFTEAFF.